The 18 T cell receptor beta chains listed next were all sequenced from one sample in a study of CD8 T cells in Susac syndrome. An input of about 0.5 to 1 ug of RNA was subjected to reverse transcription using random hexamers. TCRdb reanalysed the immunoSEQ multiplex PCR reads using MiXCR and keeps one entry per CDR3 protein. The profile shows tens of thousands of distinct CDR3 sequences, approximately 95% of them singletons. The sequencing input was CD8+ T cells from PBMCs. The origin of the receptors is a human donor with Susac syndrome.

This CDR3 is CGTGGGYTF. In nucleotides, the CDR3 is TGCGGTACAGGGGGTGGCTACACCTTC. The J gene is TRBJ1-2, the V gene TRBV20-1; 8 bases match TRBD1. The germline V gene encodes CDR1 DFQATT and CDR2 SNEGSKA (reference sequence). This CDR3 has 9 residues.

In this sample, this clonotype turned up once. The chain couples TRBV29-1 to TRBJ2-7; D uncertain. Germline assignment: CDR1 SQVTM and CDR2 ANQGSEA. The CDR3 sequence is 11 residues long. Trimming took 2 bases from V and 1 from J, leaving 3 bases between them. CDR3 DNA: TGCAGCGTTGAACAGTCCTACGAGCAGTACTTC. Amino acids: CSVEQSYEQYF.

V is TRBV4-2 and J is TRBJ2-7; D gene ambiguous. From germline, CDR1 is LGHNA and CDR2 YNFKEQ. Trimming took 1 base from V and 2 from J, leaving 12 bases between them. The CDR3 runs 15 residues. The CDR3 is CASSQARASAYEQYF. The DNA for the CDR3 is TGTGCCAGCAGCCAAGCTAGGGCAAGCGCCTACGAGCAGTACTTC.

The chain has TRBV30 and TRBJ2-7; no firm D call. V was shortened by 2 bases and J by 5 bases, with 7 bases between the two germline ends. The CDR3 length is 11 residues. In germline, CDR1 is GTSNPN, CDR2 SVGIG (reference sequence). The CDR3 region is CAWSKGNEQYF. The DNA of the CDR3 is TGTGCCTGGAGTAAGGGAAACGAGCAGTACTTC.

V usage is TRBV7-2 and J usage is TRBJ2-1; TRBD2 aligns across 12 bases. This CDR3 region has 16 residues. CDR1 and CDR2 (germline): SGHTA, FQGNSA. V dropped 3 bases and J dropped 8; count of bases not matched to a gene: 8. Here the CDR3 DNA reads TGTGCCAGCAGCTTTGACGGGACTAGCGGGTTGGATGAGCAGTTCTTC. It encodes CASSFDGTSGLDEQFF.

The chain carries TRBV20-1 and TRBJ2-1; 7 nucleotides align to TRBD2. Looked up from germline, CDR1 is DFQATT and CDR2 is SNEGSKA (reference sequence). V shed 3 bases, J shed 7 bases, and the junction held 12 bases outside the gene matches. CDR3 length: 15 amino acids. The CDR3, as DNA: TGCAGTGCTAGGGGACGGGAGGCGGTGACGAATGAGCAGTTCTTC. Translated, it gives CSARGREAVTNEQFF.

This clonotype was picked up one time. This chain connects TRBV25-1 to TRBJ2-1, with D possibly matching TRBD2 (5 bases). The germline CDR1 and CDR2 sequences are MGHDK and SYGVNS. The CDR3 covers 16 residues. The V gene lost 4 bases and the J gene lost 8 bases, with 21 bases spanning the gap. The chain's CDR3 is CASSARVISMDHEQFF. CDR3 DNA sequence: TGTGCCAGCAGTGCGAGGGTAATATCTATGGACCATGAGCAGTTCTTC.

V gene TRBV7-2 combines with J gene TRBJ2-1, with 14 bases fitting TRBD2. Trimming took 3 bases from V and 6 from J; bases not matched to a gene: 1. This CDR3 is built from 15 residues. The germline V gene has CDR1 SGHTA and CDR2 FQGNSA. The CDR3 is CASSLTSGRANEQFF. The CDR3 nucleotides read TGTGCCAGCAGCTTGACTAGCGGGAGGGCCAATGAGCAGTTCTTC.

V and J are TRBV4-3 and TRBJ1-5, with a tentative D call TRBD1 (5 bases). CDR3 length: 16 amino acids. CDR1 LGHNA and CDR2 YSLEER come from the germline V gene. V gave up 0 bases and J gave up 5 bases, with 14 bases separating them. This CDR3 reads CASSQEVAGSDQPQHF. The CDR3 DNA is TGCGCCAGCAGCCAAGAGGTAGCAGGGAGTGATCAGCCCCAGCATTTT.

The chain recombines TRBV2 with TRBJ2-1; D is ambiguous. CDR1 and CDR2 from the germline V gene are SNHLY and FYNNEI. CDR3 size: 11 residues. V was cut by 10 bases and J by 2 bases, with 6 bases left in between. The CDR3 is CANRTYNEQFF. CDR3 sequence (DNA): TGTGCCAACCGGACCTACAATGAGCAGTTCTTC.

This chain connects TRBV5-6 to TRBJ2-3, with D perhaps TRBD1 (6 bases). In germline, CDR1 is SGHDT, CDR2 YYEEEE. The length of the CDR3 is 13 residues. The V end lost 4 bases, the J end lost 3 bases, and 9 bases lay between the germline ends. CDR3 sequence (DNA): TGTGCCAGCAGCGATGGGACAACAGATACGCAGTATTTT. Residues: CASSDGTTDTQYF.

V and J are TRBV20-1 and TRBJ2-1; a weak D match, TRBD1 (7 bases). This CDR3 has 20 residues. CDR1 and CDR2 (germline): DFQATT, SNEGSKA (reference sequence). V lost 6 bases to trimming and J lost 2 bases, with 32 bases between them. CDR3 in DNA: TGCAGTGCCAGGGGGGAAAGGGACAAGGCTGCTGTGACGACCTACAATGAGCAGTTCTTC. It is translated as CSARGERDKAAVTTYNEQFF.

V gene TRBV20-1 combines with J gene TRBJ2-5; no definite D call. The germline gives CDR1 DFQATT, CDR2 SNEGSKA (reference sequence). This CDR3 is built from 9 residues. V was pared by 5 bases and J by 5 bases, with 3 bases between. The CDR3 here is CSAGETQYF. The DNA for the CDR3 is TGCAGTGCTGGGGAGACCCAGTACTTC.

J is TRBJ2-6 and V is TRBV20-1, with D uncertain. CDR1 DFQATT and CDR2 SNEGSKA come from the germline V gene (reference sequence). The CDR3 runs 15 residues. Trimming pared 3 bases from V and 0 bases from J, leaving 9 bases between. The CDR3 protein is CSASDTYSGANVLTF. The CDR3, as DNA: TGCAGTGCTAGCGACACCTACTCTGGGGCCAACGTCCTGACTTTC.

The chain recombines TRBV20-1 with TRBJ2-3, with no clear D. The germline V and J ends were trimmed by 0 bases and 6 bases, with 22 bases remaining between them. The CDR3 contains 17 residues. The germline gives CDR1 DFQATT, CDR2 SNEGSKA (reference sequence). CDR3 loop: CSARDKFEASLRDTQYF. The CDR3 coding sequence is TGCAGTGCTAGAGATAAGTTCGAGGCCTCCCTACGGGATACGCAGTATTTT.

The V call is TRBV27, the J call TRBJ2-7, with D unclear. CDR3 length: 12 amino acids. Deletions cut 5 bases from V and 7 bases from J, with 12 bases between. The germline V gene has CDR1 MNHEY and CDR2 SMNVEV (reference sequence). The CDR3 loop reads CASSLPSEEQYF. In nucleotides, the CDR3 is TGTGCCAGCAGTCTTCCCTCTGAGGAGCAGTACTTC.

This chain connects TRBV27 to TRBJ2-1; the match to TRBD2 covers 11 bases. This CDR3 has 17 amino acids. The V and J ends lost 0 bases and 3 bases, in that order; junction bases with no gene match: 4. Germline CDR1 MNHEY, CDR2 SMNVEV (reference sequence). The CDR3 reads CASSLSGGLAVYNEQFF. The CDR3, as DNA: TGTGCCAGCAGTTTATCGGGGGGACTAGCGGTCTACAATGAGCAGTTCTTC.

The rearrangement uses TRBV27 and TRBJ2-3; D is unresolved. The CDR3 loop spans 14 amino acids. Per germline, CDR1 MNHEY and CDR2 SMNVEV (reference sequence). The ends were cut back, 2 bases at V and 0 bases at J, with 6 bases in the middle. CDR3 residues: CASSLISSTDTQYF. In DNA form, the CDR3 reads TGTGCCAGCAGTTTAATCTCTAGCACAGATACGCAGTATTTT.